This T cell receptor (beta chain) was found in a study of blood T cell repertoires in COVID-19. This clone was counted a few times. Produced via immunoSEQ multiplex PCR; TCRdb's table is partial and in-frame only. This sample has roughly 60,000 clones, with approximately 86% found just once. This receptor was obtained from a human donor with acute or convalescent COVID-19. The donor label of this sample is uncertain. Sequences were obtained from peripheral blood.

The CDR3 DNA sequence: TGTGCCAGCAGCCCCCGCGTCACGGGCAATCAGCCCCAGCATTTT. It translates to CASSPRVTGNQPQHF. V and J are TRBV11-2 and TRBJ1-5; D not certain. The CDR3 is 15 residues long. Germline CDR1 and CDR2: SGHAT and FQNNGV. Deletions cut 5 bases from V and 2 bases from J, with 13 bases between. The full variable domain, in which reference TRBV11-2 and TRBJ1-5 provide the parts outside the CDR3, is EAGVAQSPRYKIIEKRQSVAFWCNPISGHATLYWYQQILGQGPKLLIQFQNNGVVDDSQLPKDRFSAERLKGVDSTLKIQPAKLEDSAVYLCASSPRVTGNQPQHFGDGTRLSIL.